This T cell receptor beta chain was identified during a study of T cell responses to AZD1222 COVID-19 vaccine. Study context: Both about-4-week and about-12-week second-dose recipients were combined.

In the case of this clone: Antigen: not known.

Sequenced by immunoSEQ multiplex PCR; TCRdb stores in-frame clones only, minus some. The repertoire includes about 140,000 clones, more than 70% of them detected once, and 2.5% to 3% sits in the top ten. General observations from the study: Clonal diversity was possibly underestimated; the donors were predominantly white British and more often female. Vaccination with two AZD1222 doses was followed by a rise in Spike-specific TCR breadth and depth. Regions 160-218 and 743-854 dominated among vaccine-associated CD4 TCRs spanning spike.

The length of the CDR3 is 13 residues. Germline CDR1 and CDR2: SGHRS and YFSETQ. The V and J ends lost 0 bases and 8 bases respectively, with 9 bases between them. This clonotype originated in an adult in good health. The chain has TRBV5-1 and TRBJ2-1; the D is unclear. Source: peripheral blood, taken on day 0 of AZD1222 vaccination. The CDR3 reads CASSLEGLDEQFF. CDR3 nucleotide sequence: TGCGCCAGCAGCTTGGAAGGTTTGGATGAGCAGTTCTTC.